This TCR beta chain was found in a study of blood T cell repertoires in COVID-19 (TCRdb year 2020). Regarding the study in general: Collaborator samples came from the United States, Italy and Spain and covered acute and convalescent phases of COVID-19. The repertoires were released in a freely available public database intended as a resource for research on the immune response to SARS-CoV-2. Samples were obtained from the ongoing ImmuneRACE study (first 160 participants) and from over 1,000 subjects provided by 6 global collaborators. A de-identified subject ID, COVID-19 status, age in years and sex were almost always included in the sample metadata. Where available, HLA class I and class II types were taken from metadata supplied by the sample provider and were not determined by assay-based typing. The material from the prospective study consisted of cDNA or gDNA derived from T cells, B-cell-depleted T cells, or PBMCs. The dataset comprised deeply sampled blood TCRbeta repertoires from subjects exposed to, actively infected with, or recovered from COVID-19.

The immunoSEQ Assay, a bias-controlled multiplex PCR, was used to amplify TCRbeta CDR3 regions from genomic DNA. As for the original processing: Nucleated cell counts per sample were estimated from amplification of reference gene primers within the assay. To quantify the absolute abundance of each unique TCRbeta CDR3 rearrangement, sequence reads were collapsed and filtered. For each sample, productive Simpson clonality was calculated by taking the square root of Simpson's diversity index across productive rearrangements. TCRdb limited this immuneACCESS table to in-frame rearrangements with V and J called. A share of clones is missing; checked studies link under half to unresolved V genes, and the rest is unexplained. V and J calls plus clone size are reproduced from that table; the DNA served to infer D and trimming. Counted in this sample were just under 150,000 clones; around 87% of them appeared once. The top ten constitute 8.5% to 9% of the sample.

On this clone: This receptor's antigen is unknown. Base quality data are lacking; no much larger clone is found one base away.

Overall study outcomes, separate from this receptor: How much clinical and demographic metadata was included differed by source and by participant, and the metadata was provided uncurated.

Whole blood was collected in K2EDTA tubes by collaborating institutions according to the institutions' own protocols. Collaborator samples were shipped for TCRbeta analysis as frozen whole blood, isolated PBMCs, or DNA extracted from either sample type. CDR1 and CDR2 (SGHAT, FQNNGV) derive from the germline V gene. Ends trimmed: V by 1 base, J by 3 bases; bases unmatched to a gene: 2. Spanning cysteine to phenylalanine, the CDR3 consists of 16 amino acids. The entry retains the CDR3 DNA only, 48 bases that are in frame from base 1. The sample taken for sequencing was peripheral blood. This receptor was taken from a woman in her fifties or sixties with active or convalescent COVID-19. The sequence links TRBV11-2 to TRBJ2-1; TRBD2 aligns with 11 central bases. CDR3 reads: CASSLAGTSGYNEQFF. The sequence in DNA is TGTGCCAGCAGCTTAGCCGGGACTAGCGGCTACAATGAGCAGTTCTTC.